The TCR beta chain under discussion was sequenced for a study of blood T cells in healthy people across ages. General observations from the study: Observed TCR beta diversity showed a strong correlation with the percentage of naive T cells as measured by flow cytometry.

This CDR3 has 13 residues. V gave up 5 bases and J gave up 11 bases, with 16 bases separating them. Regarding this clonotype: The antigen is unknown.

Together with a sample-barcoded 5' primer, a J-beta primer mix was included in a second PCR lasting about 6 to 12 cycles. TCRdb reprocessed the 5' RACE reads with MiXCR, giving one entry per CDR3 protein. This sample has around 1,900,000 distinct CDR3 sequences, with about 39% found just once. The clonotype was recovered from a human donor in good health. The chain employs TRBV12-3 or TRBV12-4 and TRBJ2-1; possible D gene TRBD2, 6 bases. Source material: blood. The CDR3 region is CASSSDQGGKQFF. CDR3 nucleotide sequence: TGTGCCAGCAGTAGCGATCAGGGAGGAAAGCAGTTCTTC.